This record concerns one T cell receptor beta chain sequence. One junction end does not reproduce the germline sequence, and a read error may be involved. Amplification yielded TCR beta CDR3 regions, with RNA transcripts as the source. The HTBI primer set was used in a first-round RT-PCR of the TCR CDR3. TCRdb reanalysed the multiplex PCR reads using MiXCR and keeps one entry per CDR3 protein. The sample has hundreds of thousands of distinct CDR3 sequences, less than 25% seen once; the top ten hold 34%. This sample was taken from a study of T cells in Graves' hyperthyroidism and ophthalmopathy. Ophthalmopathy cases met thresholds of Clinical Activity Score at least 3, NOSPECS grade at least 4 and duration under 3 months. Criteria for exclusion of patients were uncontrolled infection, other autoimmune disease, pregnancy or lactation. Diagnosing involved the use of clinical symptoms, serum thyroxine and TRAb, thyroid ultrasound and orbital computed tomography. A roughly 9.1 ml volume of fresh peripheral blood provided the PBMCs.

The receptor's source is a man aged 30-40 years with Graves' ophthalmopathy. The sequenced material came from blood.

The CDR3 loop reads CASSWTGGTKETQYF. In DNA form, the CDR3 reads TGTGCCAGCAGCTGGACAGGGGGTACAAAAGAAACCCAGTACTTC. The gene calls are TRBV7-8 and TRBJ2-5; TRBD1 aligns across 10 bases. CDR1 is SGHVS, CDR2 FQNEAQ, per germline. CDR3 length: 15 residues.